These 15 T cell receptor beta chains were sequenced from one sample in a study of OX40 agonist ivuxolimab in advanced cancers. Assay: immunoSEQ multiplex PCR; the TCRdb copy retains only in-frame clones and omits some. The sample lists tens of thousands of clones, approximately 92% occurring once. The sample here was CD4+ or CD8+ T cells sorted from blood, taken in a trial of the OX40 agonist ivuxolimab. These TCRs come from an adult with an advanced solid tumor such as melanoma, head and neck, liver or kidney cancer.

The V and J genes are TRBV6-5 and TRBJ1-2, with unresolved D. The CDR3 is made up of 12 amino acids. Germline V gene data show CDR1 as MNHEY and CDR2 as SVGAGI. Deletions cut 4 bases from V and 8 bases from J, with 11 bases between. CDR3 coding DNA: TGTGCCAGCAGTTCCCGACCCGGAGGCTACACCTTC. As protein: CASSSRPGGYTF.

The sample holds one count of this clone. J is TRBJ1-5 and V is TRBV7-8; a possible D gene is TRBD1 (6 bases). CDR1 SGHVS and CDR2 FQNEAQ come from the germline V gene. V was clipped by 5 bases and J by 7 bases, with 12 bases between them. The CDR3 loop spans 13 amino acids. For the CDR3, the DNA is TGTGCCAGCAGCACCGGGGGGGCACAGCCCCAGCATTTT. This gives the protein CASSTGGAQPQHF.

The genes are TRBV30 and TRBJ2-5; TRBD2 might be the D (6 bases). This CDR3 spans 13 amino acids. CDR1 GTSNPN and CDR2 SVGIG come from the germline V gene (reference sequence). V was pared by 4 bases and J by 5 bases, with 14 bases between. For the CDR3, the DNA is TGTGCCTGGAACCGGAGGGCGCTCGAGACCCAGTACTTC. This translates into CAWNRRALETQYF.

The J gene is TRBJ2-7, the V gene TRBV7-2; no definite D call. The V end lost 5 bases, the J end lost 2 bases, and 4 bases lay between the germline ends. This CDR3 has 11 residues. Germline V CDR1 and CDR2: SGHTA, FQGNSA. CDR3 protein: CASSLTYEQYF. CDR3 DNA: TGTGCCAGCAGCCTGACCTACGAGCAGTACTTC.

The chain couples TRBV6-5 to TRBJ1-1, with a weak D call TRBD1 (6 bases). CDR1 and CDR2 (germline): MNHEY, SVGAGI. The V end was cut by 5 bases, the J end by 6 bases, with 16 bases between. The CDR3 covers 14 residues. The CDR3 DNA sequence: TGTGCCAGCAGTGGCGGTGGGGGCAGGGCTGAAGCTTTCTTT. Its translation: CASSGGGGRAEAFF.

The chain couples TRBV14 to TRBJ1-1, with 11 positions matching TRBD1. The J segment lost 4 bases and the V segment lost 3 bases, leaving 7 bases of the junction unmatched. CDR1 and CDR2 (germline): SGHDN, FVKESK. CDR3 length: 16 amino acids. CDR3 loop: CASSHLQGQGGTEAFF. The CDR3 region has the DNA TGTGCCAGCAGCCATTTACAGGGACAGGGGGGCACTGAAGCTTTCTTT.

This clone is a singleton in its sample. The chain's CDR3 is CASSLALIYTDTQYF. The CDR3 coding sequence is TGCGCCAGCAGCTTGGCCCTGATTTACACAGATACGCAGTATTTT. The V gene is TRBV5-1, the J gene TRBJ2-3; no reliable D call. The germline gives CDR1 SGHRS, CDR2 YFSETQ. V was pared by 0 bases and J by 2 bases, with 10 bases between. This CDR3 comprises 15 residues. Full variable domain (remainder filled in from reference TRBV5-1 and TRBJ2-3): KAGVTQTPRYLIKTRGQQVTLSCSPISGHRSVSWYQQTPGQGLQFLFEYFSETQRNKGNFPGRFSGRQFSNSRSEMNVSTLELGDSALYLCASSLALIYTDTQYFGPGTRLTVL.

This chain links TRBV6-1 with TRBJ2-1; D not resolved. CDR1 MNHNS and CDR2 SASEGT come from the germline V gene. V was clipped by 2 bases and J by 5 bases, with 7 bases between them. The CDR3 is 13 amino acids. The CDR3 loop reads CASSELGHNEQFF. The CDR3 DNA reads TGTGCCAGCAGTGAACTCGGCCACAATGAGCAGTTCTTC.

The gene calls are TRBV5-1 and TRBJ1-1; the D gene is possibly TRBD1 (5 bases). V was trimmed by 0 bases and J by 4 bases, leaving 13 bases between them. Germline V gives CDR1 SGHRS, CDR2 YFSETQ. The length of the CDR3 is 15 residues. CDR3 region: CASSLVGREGTEAFF. The CDR3 DNA is TGCGCCAGCAGCTTGGTGGGCAGGGAGGGCACTGAAGCTTTCTTT.

The chain recombines TRBV29-1 with TRBJ2-1; tentatively, D is TRBD2 (6 bases). The CDR3 extends over 12 amino acids. The germline V gene encodes CDR1 SQVTM and CDR2 ANQGSEA. V was shortened by 7 bases and J by 3 bases, with 10 bases between the two germline ends. CDR3 sequence (DNA): TGCAGCGGAGTGCGGGACTACAATGAGCAGTTCTTC. Protein: CSGVRDYNEQFF.

This clone occurred once. This rearrangement joins TRBV5-1 to TRBJ2-7, with D perhaps matching TRBD1 or TRBD2 (6 bases each). Germline V gives CDR1 SGHRS, CDR2 YFSETQ. Trimming removed 0 bases from V and 1 base from J, with 14 bases in between. This CDR3 comprises 16 residues. CDR3 sequence (DNA): TGCGCCAGCAGCTTGGCCTTGGGGGGCATTTCCTACGAGCAGTACTTC. It specifies CASSLALGGISYEQYF.

As concerns this clone: A much larger clone differs by one base, so this may be a read error. The V and J genes are TRBV7-2 and TRBJ2-7, with 14 bases lining up with TRBD2. The germline CDR1 and CDR2 sequences are SGHTA and FQGNSA. The CDR3 has 14 residues. Unmatched junction bases numbered 2, after V lost 6 bases and J lost 4 bases. DNA for the CDR3: TGTGCCAGCAGGGGGACTAGCGGGAGTTACGAGCAGTACTTC. It is translated as CASRGTSGSYEQYF. The variable domain in full, with the rest retrieved from reference TRBV7-2 and TRBJ2-7, is GAGVSQSPSNKVTEKGKDVELRCDPISGHTALYWYRQSLGQGLEFLIYFQGNSAPDKSGLPSDRFSAERTGGSVSTLTIQRTQQEDSAVYLCASRGTSGSYEQYFGPGTRLTVT.

Comments on this clone: An end of the junction does not agree with germline; a read error may underlie this. The chain's CDR3 is CASSEHLKGQPSF. The CDR3 region has the DNA TGTGCCAGCAGTGAGCACTTAAAAGGACAGCCTAGCTTT. The rearrangement uses TRBV6-1 and TRBJ1-3, with D possibly TRBD1 on 6 matching bases. Germline V gene sequence: CDR1 MNHNS, CDR2 SASEGT. The CDR3 extends over 13 amino acids.

The count of this clone is one. The chain joins TRBV4-2 to TRBJ2-3, with 8 positions matching TRBD1. With V trimmed by 4 bases and J by 2 bases, 5 bases remained unmatched. The CDR3 has 15 residues. Germline-derived CDR1 and CDR2 are LGHNA and YNFKEQ. The CDR3 region is CASSPRQGNTDTQYF. The CDR3 DNA follows: TGTGCCAGCAGCCCACGACAGGGGAACACAGATACGCAGTATTTT.

The chain joins TRBV11-2 to TRBJ2-2; 9 nucleotides agree with TRBD2. CDR3 length equals 17 residues. V trimming: 3 bases; J trimming: 4 bases; junction bases outside the gene matches: 9. Germline loops: CDR1 SGHAT, CDR2 FQNNGV. CDR3 DNA: TGTGCCAGCAGCTTTGGCGGGAGGGCCCTGGGCACCGGGGAGCTGTTTTTT. Protein sequence: CASSFGGRALGTGELFF.